The present entry profiles one T cell receptor (beta chain) with its context. Its antigen is unknown. The data stem from a study of cytomegalovirus exposure and HLA in healthy donors. Broader study findings: Three chains linked to CMV were shown in vitro to be specific for CMV antigens. Accounts indicate the classifier identified cytomegalovirus status with strong specificity and sensitivity. Reportedly, fewer N-insertions than the roughly 600-donor mean appeared in an Asian-associated ancestry cluster in a later analysis.

The CDR3 has 13 residues. Trimming stripped 2 bases from V and 7 bases from J, with 12 bases between. Per germline, CDR1 SGHRS and CDR2 YFSETQ. Use of 60 Vbeta and 13 Jbeta primers characterized the PCR. Assay used: immunoSEQ multiplex PCR; TCRdb lists only in-frame clones, some missing. The repertoire holds roughly 190,000 clones, with 78% as singletons. Material: PBMCs. The chain combines TRBV5-1 with TRBJ1-2; a weak D match, TRBD1 (6 bases). This sequence was found in a female donor in good health and CMV-seronegative. The CDR3 loop is CASSFGTIGGYTF. The CDR3 DNA sequence: TGCGCCAGCAGCTTCGGGACAATCGGTGGCTACACCTTC. Full variable domain (missing parts from reference TRBV5-1 and TRBJ1-2): KAGVTQTPRYLIKTRGQQVTLSCSPISGHRSVSWYQQTPGQGLQFLFEYFSETQRNKGNFPGRFSGRQFSNSRSEMNVSTLELGDSALYLCASSFGTIGGYTFGSGTRLTVV.